The 2 T cell receptor beta chains below come from one sample, sequenced in a study of shared clonotypes between healthy human individuals. Assay used: immunoSEQ multiplex PCR; TCRdb lists only in-frame clones, some missing. The data contain about 2.4 million clones, roughly 93% of them singletons. Sequences were obtained from naive CD4+ T cells from PBMCs. Subset reported: CD45RA+ positively selected. All receptors derive from a man aged 18 to 30 in good health. Some clones in this sample may be carry-over from other donors' samples.

This clone was recorded only once. This chain connects TRBV5-4 to TRBJ1-1, with a weak D call TRBD1 (5 bases). Trimming left V 0 bases short and J 5 bases short, with 17 bases between. The CDR3 consists of 16 residues. CDR1 and CDR2 from the germline V gene are SGHNT and YYREEE (reference sequence). CDR3 DNA: TGTGCCAGCAGCTTGGGGGGCGGTATAATTGGGACTGAAGCTTTCTTT. It specifies CASSLGGGIIGTEAFF.

The chain combines TRBV6-6 with TRBJ2-3; D perhaps matches TRBD1 (6 bases). The CDR3 is 15 residues long. Trimming took off 7 bases at V and 0 bases at J, with 14 bases between the two ends. Germline loops: CDR1 MNHNY, CDR2 SVGAGI (reference sequence). CDR3 coding DNA: TGTGCCAGCATGATAGGACAGTTAAGCACAGATACGCAGTATTTT. This encodes CASMIGQLSTDTQYF.